These T cell receptor beta chains were read from a single sample in a study of somatic mutations in cytotoxic T cells in rheumatoid arthritis. Method: immunoSEQ multiplex PCR; TCRdb's copy keeps in-frame clones and lacks some. The sample lists about 25,000 clones; about 80% were seen once. The sequenced sample was CD8+ T cells sorted from blood. Receptor source: a man aged 45-65 years in good health. CDR3s include the opening cysteine and the closing phenylalanine or tryptophan. The order of the fields is CDR3 protein, CDR3 DNA, V gene, clone size, D gene, J gene, CDR3 length. The D gene is left open where the match is weak. A clone size is listed for some rows: how often the clone was seen (once, few, many), or a class if it is expanded.

cdr3_aa: CASSLRRGDPTTGELFF
cdr3_nt: TGTGCCAGCAGCTTACGACGCGGAGATCCGACCACCGGGGAGCTGTTTTTT
v_call: TRBV11-2
clone_size: NA
d_call: NA
j_call: TRBJ2-2
cdr3_length: 17

cdr3_aa: CASTPLGGLAGRSSYNEQFF
cdr3_nt: TGTGCCAGCACCCCTCTAGGAGGACTAGCGGGCCGGAGCTCCTACAATGAGCAGTTCTTC
v_call: TRBV28
clone_size: NA
d_call: TRBD2
j_call: TRBJ2-1
cdr3_length: 20

cdr3_aa: CASSLGPGGSNEKLFF
cdr3_nt: TGTGCCAGCAGCTTAGGACCCGGGGGATCTAATGAAAAACTGTTTTTT
v_call: TRBV7-9
clone_size: NA
d_call: NA
j_call: TRBJ1-4
cdr3_length: 16

cdr3_aa: CASSLGGWPVEQHF
cdr3_nt: TGCGCCAGCAGCTTGGGTGGTTGGCCGGTCGAGCAGCACTTC
v_call: TRBV5-1
clone_size: once
d_call: NA
j_call: TRBJ2-7
cdr3_length: 14

cdr3_aa: CASSEQGVGLLNEKLFF
cdr3_nt: TGTGCCAGCAGTGAACAGGGGGTAGGCCTGCTTAATGAAAAACTGTTTTTT
v_call: TRBV6-1
clone_size: NA
d_call: TRBD1
j_call: TRBJ1-4
cdr3_length: 17

cdr3_aa: CASSLVGGRETQYF
cdr3_nt: TGTGCCAGCAGCTTAGTGGGGGGCCGGGAGACCCAGTACTTC
v_call: TRBV11-1
clone_size: NA
d_call: NA
j_call: TRBJ2-5
cdr3_length: 14

cdr3_aa: CASSPKGFHYEQYF
cdr3_nt: TGTGCCAGCAGCCCAAAGGGATTCCACTACGAGCAGTACTTC
v_call: TRBV7-9
clone_size: NA
d_call: NA
j_call: TRBJ2-7
cdr3_length: 14

cdr3_aa: CASSLWGPGANVLTF
cdr3_nt: TGTGCCAGCAGCTTATGGGGCCCTGGGGCCAACGTCCTGACTTTC
v_call: TRBV5-8
clone_size: NA
d_call: NA
j_call: TRBJ2-6
cdr3_length: 15

cdr3_aa: CASSYRQGDYEQYF
cdr3_nt: TGTGCCAGCAGTTACCGGCAGGGGGACTACGAGCAGTACTTC
v_call: TRBV6-5
clone_size: NA
d_call: TRBD1
j_call: TRBJ2-7
cdr3_length: 14

cdr3_aa: CASSLQRLAGPNEQFF
cdr3_nt: TGTGCCAGCAGCCTCCAAAGACTAGCGGGACCCAATGAGCAGTTCTTC
v_call: TRBV6-6
clone_size: NA
d_call: TRBD2
j_call: TRBJ2-1
cdr3_length: 16

cdr3_aa: CASSVDRRNTEAFF
cdr3_nt: TGTGCCAGCAGCGTAGATCGCAGAAACACTGAAGCTTTCTTT
v_call: TRBV9
clone_size: NA
d_call: NA
j_call: TRBJ1-1
cdr3_length: 14

cdr3_aa: CASSAGGGEQYF
cdr3_nt: TGCGCCAGCAGCGCGGGGGGCGGCGAGCAGTACTTC
v_call: TRBV4-1
clone_size: NA
d_call: TRBD2
j_call: TRBJ2-7
cdr3_length: 12

cdr3_aa: CASSLMEDIYTQYF
cdr3_nt: TGTGCCAGCAGCTTAATGGAGGATATATATACGCAGTATTTT
v_call: TRBV11-2
clone_size: NA
d_call: NA
j_call: TRBJ2-3
cdr3_length: 14

cdr3_aa: CSVERRDALGYEQYF
cdr3_nt: TGCAGCGTTGAACGCCGGGACGCCCTGGGATACGAGCAGTACTTC
v_call: TRBV29-1
clone_size: NA
d_call: NA
j_call: TRBJ2-7
cdr3_length: 15

cdr3_aa: CAISEQGEYEQYF
cdr3_nt: TGTGCCATCAGCGAACAGGGGGAATACGAGCAGTACTTC
v_call: TRBV10-3
clone_size: NA
d_call: TRBD1
j_call: TRBJ2-7
cdr3_length: 13

cdr3_aa: CASSEHPLLPQETQYF
cdr3_nt: TGCGCCAGCAGTGAGCACCCCCTACTTCCCCAAGAGACCCAGTACTTC
v_call: TRBV10-2
clone_size: once
d_call: NA
j_call: TRBJ2-5
cdr3_length: 16

cdr3_aa: CASSLAQTYEQYF
cdr3_nt: TGTGCCAGCAGCTTAGCACAAACCTACGAGCAGTACTTC
v_call: TRBV11-2
clone_size: NA
d_call: NA
j_call: TRBJ2-7
cdr3_length: 13

cdr3_aa: CASSLRTSGRYNEQFF
cdr3_nt: TGTGCCAGCAGCTTGAGGACTAGCGGGAGGTACAATGAGCAGTTCTTC
v_call: TRBV7-9
clone_size: NA
d_call: TRBD2
j_call: TRBJ2-1
cdr3_length: 16

cdr3_aa: CASSSGFFGTEAFF
cdr3_nt: TGTGCCAGCAGCTCAGGGTTCTTCGGGACTGAAGCTTTCTTT
v_call: TRBV5-5
clone_size: large
d_call: NA
j_call: TRBJ1-1
cdr3_length: 14

cdr3_aa: CSVEVWASGRYEQYF
cdr3_nt: TGCAGCGTTGAAGTATGGGCTAGCGGGAGGTACGAGCAGTACTTC
v_call: TRBV29-1
clone_size: NA
d_call: TRBD2
j_call: TRBJ2-7
cdr3_length: 15

cdr3_aa: CASSYTGSEQYF
cdr3_nt: TGTGCCAGCAGCTATACAGGGAGCGAGCAGTACTTC
v_call: TRBV5-6
clone_size: NA
d_call: NA
j_call: TRBJ2-7
cdr3_length: 12

cdr3_aa: CASSFGRGIDEKLFF
cdr3_nt: TGTGCCAGCAGTTTTGGTCGGGGGATAGATGAAAAACTGTTTTTT
v_call: TRBV28
clone_size: NA
d_call: NA
j_call: TRBJ1-4
cdr3_length: 15

cdr3_aa: CASSGSSGVTNEKLFF
cdr3_nt: TGTGCCAGCAGCGGAAGCTCAGGGGTAACTAATGAAAAACTGTTTTTT
v_call: TRBV9
clone_size: NA
d_call: NA
j_call: TRBJ1-4
cdr3_length: 16

cdr3_aa: CASSSTTGMSNQPQHF
cdr3_nt: TGTGCCAGCAGCTCGACGACAGGGATGAGCAATCAGCCCCAGCATTTT
v_call: TRBV11-2
clone_size: NA
d_call: TRBD1
j_call: TRBJ1-5
cdr3_length: 16

cdr3_aa: CASSFRLNSYNEQFF
cdr3_nt: TGTGCCAGCAGTTTTCGACTCAACTCCTACAATGAGCAGTTCTTC
v_call: TRBV28
clone_size: NA
d_call: NA
j_call: TRBJ2-1
cdr3_length: 15

cdr3_aa: CASTQIGQQRGYTF
cdr3_nt: TGTGCCAGCACCCAAATAGGGCAACAACGAGGCTACACCTTC
v_call: TRBV4-2
clone_size: few
d_call: NA
j_call: TRBJ1-2
cdr3_length: 14

cdr3_aa: CASSFHDTEAFF
cdr3_nt: TGTGCCAGCAGCTTCCACGACACTGAAGCTTTCTTT
v_call: TRBV7-9
clone_size: NA
d_call: NA
j_call: TRBJ1-1
cdr3_length: 12

cdr3_aa: CASSGGLAGGPAWPHEQFF
cdr3_nt: TGTGCCAGCAGCGGAGGACTAGCGGGAGGGCCTGCATGGCCCCATGAGCAGTTCTTC
v_call: TRBV7-9
clone_size: NA
d_call: TRBD2
j_call: TRBJ2-1
cdr3_length: 19

cdr3_aa: CASRLDRGRNQPQHF
cdr3_nt: TGTGCCAGCAGACTCGACAGGGGTCGCAATCAGCCCCAGCATTTT
v_call: TRBV2
clone_size: NA
d_call: TRBD1
j_call: TRBJ1-5
cdr3_length: 15

cdr3_aa: CASSHPRQDNYGYTF
cdr3_nt: TGCGCCAGCAGCCACCCAAGACAGGATAACTATGGCTACACCTTC
v_call: TRBV4-1
clone_size: once
d_call: NA
j_call: TRBJ1-2
cdr3_length: 15

cdr3_aa: CASSLGGQGGEQYF
cdr3_nt: TGCGCCAGCAGCCTTGGGGGACAAGGGGGGGAGCAGTACTTC
v_call: TRBV4-1
clone_size: NA
d_call: NA
j_call: TRBJ2-7
cdr3_length: 14

cdr3_aa: CASTIYGYTF
cdr3_nt: TGTGCCAGCACCATATATGGCTACACCTTC
v_call: TRBV5-4
clone_size: NA
d_call: NA
j_call: TRBJ1-2
cdr3_length: 10

cdr3_aa: CASTHLAGRAYEQYF
cdr3_nt: TGTGCCAGCACCCATTTAGCGGGACGAGCCTACGAGCAGTACTTC
v_call: TRBV11-2
clone_size: NA
d_call: TRBD2
j_call: TRBJ2-7
cdr3_length: 15

cdr3_aa: CASSLGDSEAFF
cdr3_nt: TGTGCCAGCAGCTTGGGGGACTCGGAGGCTTTCTTT
v_call: TRBV5-6
clone_size: NA
d_call: NA
j_call: TRBJ1-1
cdr3_length: 12

cdr3_aa: CATSTYRNQPQHF
cdr3_nt: TGTGCCACCAGCACCTATAGGAATCAGCCCCAGCATTTT
v_call: TRBV15
clone_size: NA
d_call: NA
j_call: TRBJ1-5
cdr3_length: 13

cdr3_aa: CASSLVRRVAAGYTF
cdr3_nt: TGTGCCAGCAGCTTAGTTAGGCGGGTGGCGGCCGGCTACACCTTC
v_call: TRBV11-2
clone_size: NA
d_call: NA
j_call: TRBJ1-2
cdr3_length: 15

cdr3_aa: CASSPPGLDNEQFF
cdr3_nt: TGTGCCAGCAGCCCGCCAGGGCTGGACAATGAGCAGTTCTTC
v_call: TRBV7-2
clone_size: NA
d_call: NA
j_call: TRBJ2-1
cdr3_length: 14

cdr3_aa: CAISEVGLVTYGYTF
cdr3_nt: TGTGCCATCAGTGAAGTCGGTTTGGTTACCTATGGCTACACCTTC
v_call: TRBV10-3
clone_size: NA
d_call: NA
j_call: TRBJ1-2
cdr3_length: 15

cdr3_aa: CASSQKDSYTDTQYF
cdr3_nt: TGTGCCAGCAGTCAAAAGGACAGTTACACAGATACGCAGTATTTT
v_call: TRBV27
clone_size: NA
d_call: NA
j_call: TRBJ2-3
cdr3_length: 15

cdr3_aa: CASTPGEAGELFF
cdr3_nt: TGTGCCAGCACCCCCGGGGAGGCCGGGGAGCTGTTTTTT
v_call: TRBV7-9
clone_size: NA
d_call: NA
j_call: TRBJ2-2
cdr3_length: 13

cdr3_aa: CASKDRENGYTF
cdr3_nt: TGTGCCAGCAAAGACAGGGAAAATGGCTACACCTTC
v_call: TRBV6-6
clone_size: NA
d_call: TRBD1
j_call: TRBJ1-2
cdr3_length: 12

cdr3_aa: CSVDRGTNTEAFF
cdr3_nt: TGCAGCGTGGACAGGGGGACAAACACTGAAGCTTTCTTT
v_call: TRBV29-1
clone_size: NA
d_call: TRBD1
j_call: TRBJ1-1
cdr3_length: 13

cdr3_aa: CASSLDTRYGGTYNEQFF
cdr3_nt: TGTGCCAGCAGCTTAGATACGAGATATGGAGGGACTTACAATGAGCAGTTCTTC
v_call: TRBV11-3
clone_size: NA
d_call: NA
j_call: TRBJ2-1
cdr3_length: 18

cdr3_aa: CASSARAAVNEQFF
cdr3_nt: TGTGCCAGTAGTGCTAGGGCCGCGGTCAATGAGCAGTTCTTC
v_call: TRBV19
clone_size: NA
d_call: NA
j_call: TRBJ2-1
cdr3_length: 14

cdr3_aa: CAWMSPEVYEQYF
cdr3_nt: TGTGCCTGGATGTCCCCAGAAGTTTACGAGCAGTACTTC
v_call: TRBV30
clone_size: NA
d_call: NA
j_call: TRBJ2-7
cdr3_length: 13

cdr3_aa: CASSYSAGAPYEQYF
cdr3_nt: TGTGCCAGCAGTTACTCGGCGGGGGCCCCCTACGAGCAGTACTTC
v_call: TRBV6-5
clone_size: NA
d_call: NA
j_call: TRBJ2-7
cdr3_length: 15

cdr3_aa: CASGSSTLGEAFF
cdr3_nt: TGTGCTAGTGGTTCGAGTACTTTGGGTGAAGCTTTCTTT
v_call: TRBV12-5
clone_size: NA
d_call: NA
j_call: TRBJ1-1
cdr3_length: 13

cdr3_aa: CASSQVGGTDTQYF
cdr3_nt: TGCGCCAGCAGCCAAGTCGGGGGAACAGATACGCAGTATTTT
v_call: TRBV4-1
clone_size: NA
d_call: NA
j_call: TRBJ2-3
cdr3_length: 14

cdr3_aa: CSVPQGSGYTF
cdr3_nt: TGCAGCGTCCCGCAGGGATCGGGCTACACCTTC
v_call: TRBV29-1
clone_size: NA
d_call: NA
j_call: TRBJ1-2
cdr3_length: 11

cdr3_aa: CAIDSPGAGELFF
cdr3_nt: TGTGCCATCGACAGCCCCGGAGCCGGGGAGCTGTTTTTT
v_call: TRBV10-3
clone_size: NA
d_call: NA
j_call: TRBJ2-2
cdr3_length: 13

cdr3_aa: CASSRGTSGYNEQFF
cdr3_nt: TGTGCCAGCAGCCGAGGGACTAGCGGGTACAATGAGCAGTTCTTC
v_call: TRBV27
clone_size: NA
d_call: TRBD2
j_call: TRBJ2-1
cdr3_length: 15

cdr3_aa: CASSEAGGTDTQYF
cdr3_nt: TGTGCCAGCAGTGAAGCGGGAGGGACAGATACGCAGTATTTT
v_call: TRBV6-1
clone_size: NA
d_call: TRBD2
j_call: TRBJ2-3
cdr3_length: 14